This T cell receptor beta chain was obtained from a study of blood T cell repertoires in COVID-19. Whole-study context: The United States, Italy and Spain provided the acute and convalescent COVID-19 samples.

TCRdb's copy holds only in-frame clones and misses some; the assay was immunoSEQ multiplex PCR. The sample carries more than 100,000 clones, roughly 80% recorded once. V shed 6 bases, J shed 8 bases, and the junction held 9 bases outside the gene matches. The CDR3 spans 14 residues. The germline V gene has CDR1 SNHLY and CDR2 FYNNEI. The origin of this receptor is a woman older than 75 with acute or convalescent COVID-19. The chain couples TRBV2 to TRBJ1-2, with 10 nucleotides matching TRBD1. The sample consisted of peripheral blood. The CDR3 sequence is CASSPTGTGEGYTF. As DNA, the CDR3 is TGTGCCAGCAGCCCCACCGGGACAGGGGAAGGCTACACCTTC. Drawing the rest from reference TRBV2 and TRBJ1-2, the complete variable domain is EPEVTQTPSHQVTQMGQEVILRCVPISNHLYFYWYRQILGQKVEFLVSFYNNEISEKSEIFDDQFSVERPDGSNFTLKIRSTKLEDSAMYFCASSPTGTGEGYTFGSGTRLTVV.